This record concerns one T cell receptor beta chain sequence. Its antigen is unknown. Nothing much larger sits one base from this clone, and base qualities are not available. There are 14 amino acids in the CDR3, from cysteine to phenylalanine inclusive. Only the CDR3 DNA is retained, 42 bases long and in frame from the first base. V loses 2 bases of germline sequence and J loses 1 base, and the interval between the two ends is 8 bases. For CDR1 and CDR2, the germline V gene (reference sequence) lists SEHNR and FQNEAQ. This sample is drawn from a study of T cells after yellow fever vaccination (dated by TCRdb to between 2018 and 2021). Background for the entire study: Libraries from fractions with low cell numbers were prepared with the SMART-Seq v4 Ultra Low Input RNA kit. Bulk TCR alpha and beta repertoires were sequenced longitudinally to track T-cell clones before and after primary and booster YFV17D yellow fever vaccination. Blood samples were taken at several timepoints before and after primary and secondary immunization, and bulk PBMC replicates and cell subsets were isolated. Two healthy male donors made up the cohort, one aged 18 to 30 years and the other aged 30 to 40 years.

TCR cDNA was synthesized by 5'RACE template switching, through which a universal primer site and unique molecular identifiers were introduced. cDNA synthesis was primed from both the TCR alpha and TCR beta constant segments. Library amplification used two PCR steps, and the second PCR step added sample barcodes and sequencing adapters. Sequencing of libraries was performed on Illumina HiSeq 2500 (2x100 bp) or NovaSeq (2x150 bp). Concerning the study's data processing: Reads were demultiplexed and collapsed into UMI consensus sequences with MIGEC, and V(D)J alignment was performed with MiXCR. Vaccine-responding clonotypes were defined with edgeR using replicate PBMC samples, requiring FDR below 0.01 and a log2 fold change above 5 up to day 15. Each bulk clonotype was labeled CD4 or CD8 based on which sequenced repertoire, CD4 or CD8, contained the clonotype at higher abundance. In TCRdb, the public reads were trimmed at Q25 with fastp and aligned with MiXCR, with productive beta chains retained. Each CDR3 protein gets just one entry, which takes the most common genes and DNA from the rows behind it. These V and J calls derive from TCRdb rather than the authors' analysis. The sample yields about 350,000 distinct CDR3 sequences; more than 9% were counted once. 18% of the sample lies in the top ten.

General conclusions and limits of the study: Only a couple of donors were included in the study, so the extent to which the findings can be generalized is limited. A small fraction of clonotypes showed up in both the CD4 and CD8 compartments, probably as a result of convergent recombination. Most clones expanded after primary vaccination were re-detected after the booster (about 96% of CD4 and approximately 85% of CD8), suggesting broad memory maintenance. The secondary T-cell response was found to be weaker but faster than the primary response, with a peak reached on day 5 rather than on day 15. Because abundant contaminating clonotypes from the bulk population could be contained in FACS-sorted repertoires, computational filtering was required.

According to the study, the label for this sample's treatment or condition signals: live attenuated yellow fever vaccine strain. Two biological replicates of bulk PBMCs were collected at each blood-draw timepoint. A standard Ficoll-Paque protocol was used to isolate PBMCs from peripheral blood. TriZol was used to extract RNA from bulk PBMCs, CD4 and CD8 fractions, and dextramer-positive and dextramer-negative fractions. The sample in question was PBMCs, obtained on the day of the first yellow fever vaccination. Recombination joined TRBV7-9 with TRBJ1-1; a weak D assignment points to TRBD1 (6 bases agree). The origin of this receptor is a man younger than 35 who received the YFV17D yellow fever vaccine. The CDR3 reads CASSLMDRNTEAFF. The nucleotides are TGTGCCAGCAGCTTAATGGACAGGAACACTGAAGCTTTCTTT.